The TCR beta chain under discussion was sequenced for a study of human T cells and chemical hapten exposure. Overall study results and limits: Versus controls, expanded TCRs had significantly more large CDR3 similarity clusters.

The time point: patch test 2, 6 weeks after DPC sensitization. Treatment described: therapeutic diphenylcyclopropenone sensitization with weekly scalp DPC. Someone pulled total RNA out of unfractionated whole blood. Germline CDR1 is LGHNA and CDR2 is YSLEER. The CDR3 has 16 residues. Trimming took 0 bases from V and 0 from J; bases not matched to a gene: 2. This clonotype was observed a few times. Its target is not known. Separate cDNA molecules received unique molecular identifiers, which the library attached to them. Per the original methods: Sample TCR totals centred on a median of around 95,000, ranging roughly 23,224 to 690,600. From the RACE reads, TCRdb called clonotypes with MiXCR, one entry per CDR3 protein. TCRdb, not the authors, supplied the V and J calls. The sample lists a few hundred thousand distinct CDR3 sequences, about 6% occurring once.

The sequence came from a woman between 18 and 30 years old with alopecia areata. Some clones in this sample may be carry-over from other donors' samples. J is TRBJ2-1 and V is TRBV4-3, with 7 bases lining up with TRBD2. The source was whole blood, collected in connection with sensitization to the hapten diphenylcyclopropenone (DPC). The CDR3 nucleotides read TGCGCCAGCAGCCAAGAAACGGGGGGCTCCTACAATGAGCAGTTCTTC. Translating it yields CASSQETGGSYNEQFF.